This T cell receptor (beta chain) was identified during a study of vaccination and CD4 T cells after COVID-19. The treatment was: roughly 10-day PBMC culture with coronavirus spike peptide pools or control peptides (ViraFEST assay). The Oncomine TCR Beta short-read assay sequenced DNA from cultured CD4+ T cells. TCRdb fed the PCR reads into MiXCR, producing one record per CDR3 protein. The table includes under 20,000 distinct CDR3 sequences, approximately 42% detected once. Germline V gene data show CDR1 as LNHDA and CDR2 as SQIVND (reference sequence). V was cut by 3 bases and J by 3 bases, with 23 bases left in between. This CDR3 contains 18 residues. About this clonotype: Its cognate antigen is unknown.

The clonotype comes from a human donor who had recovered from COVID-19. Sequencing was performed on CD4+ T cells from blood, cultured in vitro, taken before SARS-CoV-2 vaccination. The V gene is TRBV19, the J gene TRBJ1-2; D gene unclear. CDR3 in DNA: TGTGCCAGTAGTATCCCCGCGGCACAAGCCGCCCCACACTATGGCTACACCTTC. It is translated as CASSIPAAQAAPHYGYTF.